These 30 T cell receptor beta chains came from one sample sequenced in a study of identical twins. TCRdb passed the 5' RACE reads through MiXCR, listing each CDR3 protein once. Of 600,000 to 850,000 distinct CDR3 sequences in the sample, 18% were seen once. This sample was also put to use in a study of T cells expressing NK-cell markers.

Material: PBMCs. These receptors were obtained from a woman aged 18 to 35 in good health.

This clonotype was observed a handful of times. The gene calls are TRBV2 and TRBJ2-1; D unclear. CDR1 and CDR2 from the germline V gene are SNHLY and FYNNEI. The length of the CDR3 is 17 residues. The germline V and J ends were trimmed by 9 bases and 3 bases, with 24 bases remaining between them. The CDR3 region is CASDPYSLPRDYNEQFF. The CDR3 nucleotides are TGTGCCAGTGACCCCTATTCTTTACCTCGTGACTACAATGAGCAGTTCTTC. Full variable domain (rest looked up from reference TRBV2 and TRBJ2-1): EPEVTQTPSHQVTQMGQEVILRCVPISNHLYFYWYRQILGQKVEFLVSFYNNEISEKSEIFDDQFSVERPDGSNFTLKIRSTKLEDSAMYFCASDPYSLPRDYNEQFFGPGTRLTVL.

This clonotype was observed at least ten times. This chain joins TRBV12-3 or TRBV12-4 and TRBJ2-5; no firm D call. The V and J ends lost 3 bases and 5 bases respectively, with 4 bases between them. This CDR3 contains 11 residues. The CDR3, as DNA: TGTGCCAGCAGTTTTATGGAGACCCAGTACTTC. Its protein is CASSFMETQYF.

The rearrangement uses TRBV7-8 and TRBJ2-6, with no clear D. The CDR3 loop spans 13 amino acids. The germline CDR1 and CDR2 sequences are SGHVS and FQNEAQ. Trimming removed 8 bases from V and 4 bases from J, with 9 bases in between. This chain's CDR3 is CASRNRGANVLTF. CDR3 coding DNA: TGTGCCAGCCGCAACCGGGGGGCCAACGTCCTGACTTTC. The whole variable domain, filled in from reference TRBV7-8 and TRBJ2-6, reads GAGVSQSPRYKVAKRGQDVALRCDPISGHVSLFWYQQALGQGPEFLTYFQNEAQLDKSGLPSDRFFAERPEGSVSTLKIQRTQQEDSAVYLCASRNRGANVLTFGAGSRLTVL.

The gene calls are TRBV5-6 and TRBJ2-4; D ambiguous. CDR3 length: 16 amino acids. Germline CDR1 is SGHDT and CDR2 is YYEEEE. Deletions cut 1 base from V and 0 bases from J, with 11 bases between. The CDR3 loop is CASSLKGRLAKNIQYF. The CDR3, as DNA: TGTGCCAGCAGCTTGAAAGGCCGTCTAGCCAAAAACATTCAGTACTTC.

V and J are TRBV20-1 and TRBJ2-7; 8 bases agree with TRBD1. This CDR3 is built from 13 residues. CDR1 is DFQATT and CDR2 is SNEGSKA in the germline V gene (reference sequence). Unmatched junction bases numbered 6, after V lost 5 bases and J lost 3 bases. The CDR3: CSALLTGVYEQYF. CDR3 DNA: TGCAGTGCTTTGCTGACAGGGGTCTACGAGCAGTACTTC.

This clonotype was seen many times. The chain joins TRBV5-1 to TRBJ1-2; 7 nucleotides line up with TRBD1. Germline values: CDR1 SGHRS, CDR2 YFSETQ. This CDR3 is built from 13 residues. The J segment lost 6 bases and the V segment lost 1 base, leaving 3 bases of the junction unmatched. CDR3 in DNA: TGCGCCAGCAGCTTGTACCAGGGGGATGGCTACACCTTC. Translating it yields CASSLYQGDGYTF.

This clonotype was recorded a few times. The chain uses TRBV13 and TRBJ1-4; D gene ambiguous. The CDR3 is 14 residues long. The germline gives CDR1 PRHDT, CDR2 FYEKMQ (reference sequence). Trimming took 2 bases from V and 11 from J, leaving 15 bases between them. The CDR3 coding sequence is TGTGCCAGCAGCTTAAATCGGTGGCGGCGGAAACTGTTTTTT. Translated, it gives CASSLNRWRRKLFF. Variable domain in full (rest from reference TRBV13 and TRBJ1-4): AAGVIQSPRHLIKEKRETATLKCYPIPRHDTVYWYQQGPGQDPQFLISFYEKMQSDKGSIPDRFSAQQFSDYHSELNMSSLELGDSALYFCASSLNRWRRKLFFGSGTQLSVL.

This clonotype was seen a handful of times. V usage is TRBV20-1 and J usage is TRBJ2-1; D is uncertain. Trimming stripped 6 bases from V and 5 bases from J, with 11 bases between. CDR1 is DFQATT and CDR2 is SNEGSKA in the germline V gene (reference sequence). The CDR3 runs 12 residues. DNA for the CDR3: TGCAGTGCAAGACCCCACCACAATGAGCAGTTCTTC. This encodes CSARPHHNEQFF.

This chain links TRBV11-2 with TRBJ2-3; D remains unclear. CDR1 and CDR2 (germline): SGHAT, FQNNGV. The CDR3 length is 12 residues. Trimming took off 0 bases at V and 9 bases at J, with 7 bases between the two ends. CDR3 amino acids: CASSLDWATQYF. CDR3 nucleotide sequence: TGTGCCAGCAGCTTAGACTGGGCCACGCAGTATTTT.

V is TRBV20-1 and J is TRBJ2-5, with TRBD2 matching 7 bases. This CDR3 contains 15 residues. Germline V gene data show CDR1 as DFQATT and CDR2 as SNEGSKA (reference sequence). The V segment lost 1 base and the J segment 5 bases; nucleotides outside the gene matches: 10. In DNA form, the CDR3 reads TGCAGTGCTAGAGTCAGTGGGAGGGCCCCGGAGACCCAGTACTTC. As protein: CSARVSGRAPETQYF.

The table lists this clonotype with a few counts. This CDR3 is CASSTRRGTDTQYF. The CDR3 region has the DNA TGTGCCAGCAGCACTAGACGAGGCACAGATACGCAGTATTTT. The V gene is TRBV2, the J gene TRBJ2-3; maybe TRBD2 (5 bases). The germline V and J ends were trimmed by 6 bases and 1 base, with 11 bases remaining between them. CDR1 and CDR2 (germline): SNHLY, FYNNEI. This CDR3 region has 14 residues.

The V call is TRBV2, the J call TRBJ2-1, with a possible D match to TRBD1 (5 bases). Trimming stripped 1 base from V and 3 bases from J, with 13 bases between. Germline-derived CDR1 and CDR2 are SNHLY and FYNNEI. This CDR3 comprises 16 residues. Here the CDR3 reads CASSEERRALYNEQFF. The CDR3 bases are TGTGCCAGCAGTGAAGAACGCAGGGCTCTCTACAATGAGCAGTTCTTC.

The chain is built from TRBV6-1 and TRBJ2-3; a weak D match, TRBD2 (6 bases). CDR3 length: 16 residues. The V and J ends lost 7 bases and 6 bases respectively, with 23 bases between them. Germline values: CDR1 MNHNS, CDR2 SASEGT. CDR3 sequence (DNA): TGTGCCAGCACCGAGGACTCACACGGGGGTGGTGATACGCAGTATTTT. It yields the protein CASTEDSHGGGDTQYF.

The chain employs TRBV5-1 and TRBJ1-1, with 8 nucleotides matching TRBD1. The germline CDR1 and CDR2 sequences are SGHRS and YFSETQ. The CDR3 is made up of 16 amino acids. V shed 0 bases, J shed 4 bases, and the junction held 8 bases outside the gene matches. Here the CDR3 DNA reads TGCGCCAGCAGCTTGGGACAGGGGTCGGGTCGCACTGAAGCTTTCTTT. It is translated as CASSLGQGSGRTEAFF.

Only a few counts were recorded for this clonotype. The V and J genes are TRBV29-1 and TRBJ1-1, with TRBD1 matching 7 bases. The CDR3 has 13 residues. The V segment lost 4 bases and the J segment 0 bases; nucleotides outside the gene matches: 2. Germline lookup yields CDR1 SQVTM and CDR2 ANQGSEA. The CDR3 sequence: CSVAGQMNTEAFF. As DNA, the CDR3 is TGCAGCGTTGCGGGACAGATGAACACTGAAGCTTTCTTT.

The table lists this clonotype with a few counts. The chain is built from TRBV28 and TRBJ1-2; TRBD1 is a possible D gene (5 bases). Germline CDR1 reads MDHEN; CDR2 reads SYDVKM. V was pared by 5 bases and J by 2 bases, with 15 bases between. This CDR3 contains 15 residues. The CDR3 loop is CASSTSGGPNYGYTF. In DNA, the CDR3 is TGTGCCAGCAGTACCAGCGGGGGACCAAACTATGGCTACACCTTC.

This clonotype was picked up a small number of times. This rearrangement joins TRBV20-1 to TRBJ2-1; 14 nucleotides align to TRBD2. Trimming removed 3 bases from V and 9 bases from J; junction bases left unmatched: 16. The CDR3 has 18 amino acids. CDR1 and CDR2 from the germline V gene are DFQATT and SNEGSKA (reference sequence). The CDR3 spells CSASKGSGGTSGRGEQFF. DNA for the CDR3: TGCAGTGCTAGTAAGGGAAGCGGCGGGACTAGCGGGAGAGGTGAGCAGTTCTTC.

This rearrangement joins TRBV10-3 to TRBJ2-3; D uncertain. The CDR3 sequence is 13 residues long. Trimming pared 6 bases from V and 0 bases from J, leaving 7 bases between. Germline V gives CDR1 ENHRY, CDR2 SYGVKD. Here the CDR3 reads CAIRESSTDTQYF. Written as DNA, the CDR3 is TGTGCCATCAGGGAATCTAGCACAGATACGCAGTATTTT.

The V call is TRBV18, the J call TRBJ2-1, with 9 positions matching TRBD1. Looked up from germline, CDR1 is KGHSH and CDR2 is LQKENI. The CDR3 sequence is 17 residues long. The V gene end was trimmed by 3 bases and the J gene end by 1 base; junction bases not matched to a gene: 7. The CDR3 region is CASSPGQGSRSYNEQFF. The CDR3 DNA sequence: TGTGCCAGCTCACCCGGACAGGGGAGTAGATCCTACAATGAGCAGTTCTTC.

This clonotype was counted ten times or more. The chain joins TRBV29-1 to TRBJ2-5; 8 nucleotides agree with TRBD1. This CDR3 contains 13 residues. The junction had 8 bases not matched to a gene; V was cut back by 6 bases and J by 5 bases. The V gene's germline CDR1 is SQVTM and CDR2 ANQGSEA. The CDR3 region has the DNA TGCAGCGTCGTGACAGGGGCCCCTGAGACCCAGTACTTC. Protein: CSVVTGAPETQYF.

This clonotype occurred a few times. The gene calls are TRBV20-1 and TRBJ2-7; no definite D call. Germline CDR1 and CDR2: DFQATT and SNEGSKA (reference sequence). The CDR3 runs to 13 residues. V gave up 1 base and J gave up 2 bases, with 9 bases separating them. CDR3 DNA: TGCAGTGCTAGAGGGGCTGTAACCTACGAGCAGTACTTC. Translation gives CSARGAVTYEQYF.

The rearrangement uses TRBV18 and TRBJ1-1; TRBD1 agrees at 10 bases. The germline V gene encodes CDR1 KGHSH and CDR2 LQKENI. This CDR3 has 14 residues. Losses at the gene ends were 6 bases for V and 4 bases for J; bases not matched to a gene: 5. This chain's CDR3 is CASSATGGSTEAFF. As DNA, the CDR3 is TGTGCCAGCTCTGCGACAGGGGGCTCCACTGAAGCTTTCTTT. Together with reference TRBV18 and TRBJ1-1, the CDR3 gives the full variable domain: NAGVMQNPRHLVRRRGQEARLRCSPMKGHSHVYWYRQLPEEGLKFMVYLQKENIIDESGMPKERFSAEFPKEGPSILRIQQVVRGDSAAYFCASSATGGSTEAFFGQGTRLTVV.

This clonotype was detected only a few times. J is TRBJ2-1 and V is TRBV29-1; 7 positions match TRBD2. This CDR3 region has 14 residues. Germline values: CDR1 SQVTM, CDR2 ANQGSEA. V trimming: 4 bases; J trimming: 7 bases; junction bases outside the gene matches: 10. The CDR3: CSVGLGGSLNEQFF. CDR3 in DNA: TGCAGCGTTGGCCTAGGCGGGAGTTTGAATGAGCAGTTCTTC.

CDR3 in amino acids: CASSRQGGPYEQYF. CDR3 coding DNA: TGTGCCAGCAGTCGTCAGGGAGGGCCTTACGAGCAGTACTTC. The rearrangement uses TRBV12-3 or TRBV12-4 and TRBJ2-7; 7 bases are shared with TRBD2. After removal of 5 bases from V and 4 bases from J, the junction contained 8 bases not matched to a gene. CDR3 length: 14 residues.

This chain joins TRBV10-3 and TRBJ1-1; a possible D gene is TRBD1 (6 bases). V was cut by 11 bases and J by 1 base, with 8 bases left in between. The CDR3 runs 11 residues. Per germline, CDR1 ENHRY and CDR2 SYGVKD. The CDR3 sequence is CAVQGNTEAFF. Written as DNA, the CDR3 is TGTGCCGTACAGGGGAACACTGAAGCTTTCTTT.

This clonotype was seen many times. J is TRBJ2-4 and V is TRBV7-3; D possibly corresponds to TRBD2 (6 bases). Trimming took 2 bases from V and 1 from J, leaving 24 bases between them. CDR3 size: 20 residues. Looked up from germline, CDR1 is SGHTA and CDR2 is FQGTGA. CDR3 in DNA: TGTGCCAGCAGCTTATTCCCCGGGACCTCATTCGGAGGGGCCAAAAACATTCAGTACTTC. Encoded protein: CASSLFPGTSFGGAKNIQYF.

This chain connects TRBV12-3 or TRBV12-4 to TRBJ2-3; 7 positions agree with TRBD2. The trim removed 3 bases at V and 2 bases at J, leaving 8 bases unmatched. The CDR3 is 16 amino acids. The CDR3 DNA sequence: TGTGCCAGCAGTTTCGGCGGGAGAGGGTTCACAGATACGCAGTATTTT. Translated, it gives CASSFGGRGFTDTQYF.

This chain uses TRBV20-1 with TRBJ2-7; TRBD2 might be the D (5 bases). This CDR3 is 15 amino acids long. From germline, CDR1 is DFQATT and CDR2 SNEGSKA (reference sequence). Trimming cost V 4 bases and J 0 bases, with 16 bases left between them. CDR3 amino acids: CSANQGKRSSYEQYF. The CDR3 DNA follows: TGCAGTGCTAATCAAGGAAAGCGGAGCTCCTACGAGCAGTACTTC.

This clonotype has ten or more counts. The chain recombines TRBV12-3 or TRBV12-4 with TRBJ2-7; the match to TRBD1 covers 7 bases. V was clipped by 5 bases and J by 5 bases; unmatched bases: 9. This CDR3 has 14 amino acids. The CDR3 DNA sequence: TGTGCCAGCAGTCCTGACAGGGAACGAAACGAGCAGTACTTC. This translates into CASSPDRERNEQYF.

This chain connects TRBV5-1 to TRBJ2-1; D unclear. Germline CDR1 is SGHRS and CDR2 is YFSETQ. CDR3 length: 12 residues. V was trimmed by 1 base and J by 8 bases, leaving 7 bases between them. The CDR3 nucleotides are TGCGCCAGCAGCTTGTTGAGATATGAGCAGTTCTTC. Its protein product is CASSLLRYEQFF.